The T cell receptor beta chain described here comes from a study of Ad26.COV2.S vaccination and SARS-CoV-2 variants. Overall study: In the study, Ad26.COV2.S was injected intramuscularly once, or twice 56 days apart. Study findings and constraints: Post-vaccination breadth of spike-specific CD8+ and CD4+ T cell responses was reportedly substantial.

Treatment noted: some 20 received Ad26.COV2.S at low or high dose, single or two shots; several received placebo; per-sample allocation not given. Material that was analyzed had been drawn on day 63 after the first vaccine or placebo injection. It was an adult aged 18-55 years in Boston who was the donor. Data came from immunoSEQ multiplex PCR; TCRdb stores just in-frame clones and leaves some out. Among hundreds of thousands of clones listed, approximately 90% were seen once. With regard to this clone: Its specificity is unknown.

The source was peripheral blood, collected in a trial of Ad26.COV2.S vaccine versus placebo. The sequence derives from a person between 18 and 60 years old who received the Ad26.COV2.S COVID-19 vaccine or a placebo.

CDR3 nucleotide sequence: TGCGCCAGCAGCCAAGTCAGGTCCTACGAGCAGTACTTC. Residues: CASSQVRSYEQYF. V is TRBV4-1 and J is TRBJ2-7; no definite D call. V lost 1 base, J lost 1 base, and 5 bases lay in between. The CDR3 is 13 amino acids. Germline loops: CDR1 MGHRA, CDR2 YSYEKL.